Shown below are 30 T cell receptor beta chains from a single sample sequenced in a study of shared clonotypes between healthy human individuals. The naive CD8 population came from CD45RO-negative cells selected for CCR7, without terminally differentiated effector memory CD45RA+ cells. The method was immunoSEQ multiplex PCR; TCRdb's version includes in-frame clones alone and lacks a portion of them. Among around 1.9 million clones listed, 93% were seen once. Sequencing was carried out using naive CD8+ T cells from PBMCs. These receptors came from a man aged 18-30 years in good health. Some clones in this sample may be carry-over from other donors' samples.

This clone was observed a few times. This rearrangement joins TRBV6-5 to TRBJ2-7, with TRBD1 as a possible D gene (5 bases). Germline CDR1 MNHEY, CDR2 SVGAGI. The CDR3 covers 11 residues. The V and J ends lost 4 bases and 9 bases respectively, with 10 bases between them. CDR3 sequence reads: CASSSGLAQYF. CDR3 coding DNA: TGTGCCAGCAGTTCAGGGTTGGCGCAGTACTTC.

The chain recombines TRBV7-3 with TRBJ2-1, with 8 bases lining up with TRBD2. The CDR3 contains 16 residues. The germline gives CDR1 SGHTA, CDR2 FQGTGA. V gave up 4 bases and J gave up 5 bases; unmatched junction bases: 10. In DNA, the CDR3 is TGTGCCAGCAGCTCCATCCCTAGCGGGTCTAACAATGAGCAGTTCTTC. Amino acid sequence: CASSSIPSGSNNEQFF.

J is TRBJ2-1 and V is TRBV27; D is uncertain. V was cut by 7 bases and J by 7 bases, with 14 bases left in between. This CDR3 region has 13 residues. Per germline, CDR1 MNHEY and CDR2 SMNVEV (reference sequence). The CDR3 DNA reads as TGTGCCAGCACCGCTCTCGTGGGGAATGAGCAGTTCTTC. Translation: CASTALVGNEQFF.

The chain couples TRBV5-1 to TRBJ2-7; TRBD2 might be the D (5 bases). The V and J ends lost 0 bases and 5 bases respectively, with 18 bases between them. The CDR3 is made up of 16 amino acids. CDR1 is SGHRS, CDR2 YFSETQ, per germline. CDR3 in DNA: TGCGCCAGCAGCTTGGGACTAAACCCAGACTTTAACGAGCAGTACTTC. Translated, it gives CASSLGLNPDFNEQYF.

The chain carries TRBV27 and TRBJ2-7, with D hard to call. V was clipped by 6 bases and J by 4 bases, with 13 bases between them. Germline V gene data show CDR1 as MNHEY and CDR2 as SMNVEV (reference sequence). The CDR3 runs 13 residues. The CDR3 region is CASSPNMGYEQYF. The CDR3 nucleotides are TGTGCCAGCAGCCCGAATATGGGATACGAGCAGTACTTC.

V and J are TRBV4-2 and TRBJ2-7; TRBD2 matches 9 bases. V gave up 0 bases and J gave up 0 bases; unmatched junction bases: 12. The germline V gene encodes CDR1 LGHNA and CDR2 YNFKEQ. CDR3 length equals 19 residues. In DNA form, the CDR3 reads TGTGCCAGCAGCCAAGAAAGGGGGCTAGCGGGGACCTACTCCTACGAGCAGTACTTC. Its protein product is CASSQERGLAGTYSYEQYF.

This chain connects TRBV9 to TRBJ1-2; unclear D gene. There are 12 residues in the CDR3. The V gene's germline CDR1 is SGDLS and CDR2 YYNGEE. Trimming shortened V by 3 bases and J by 7 bases, and 10 bases separated the two germline ends. The CDR3 region is CASSGMALGYTF. For the CDR3, the DNA is TGTGCCAGCAGCGGAATGGCCCTTGGCTACACCTTC.

The rearrangement links TRBV15 to TRBJ2-1; D is unclear. V lost 3 bases, J lost 5 bases, and 11 bases lay in between. CDR3 length: 14 amino acids. Germline CDR1 is LNHNV and CDR2 is YYDKDF (reference sequence). The CDR3 DNA is TGTGCCACCAGCAGCATTCCTCATGACAATGAGCAGTTCTTC. It translates to CATSSIPHDNEQFF. Based on the CDR3 plus reference TRBV15 and TRBJ2-1, the full variable domain is DAMVIQNPRYQVTQFGKPVTLSCSQTLNHNVMYWYQQKSSQAPKLLFHYYDKDFNNEADTPDNFQSRRPNTSFCFLDIRSPGLGDTAMYLCATSSIPHDNEQFFGPGTRLTVL.

The genes are TRBV14 and TRBJ2-7; TRBD2 is a possible D gene (6 bases). Per germline, CDR1 SGHDN and CDR2 FVKESK. The V end was cut by 5 bases, the J end by 6 bases, with 14 bases between. This CDR3 has 13 residues. The DNA for the CDR3 is TGTGCCAGCAGCTTGAGGGCGGGGCCCGAGCAGTACTTC. Protein sequence: CASSLRAGPEQYF.

Comment on this clone: At one of its ends the junction is not consistent with the germline gene, which may arise from a read error. The chain joins TRBV6-1 to TRBJ2-7; 11 bases map to TRBD2. The CDR3 loop spans 16 amino acids. Germline CDR1 is MNHNS and CDR2 is SASEGT. CDR3 protein: CASSGRLAGFSHEQYF. CDR3 nucleotide sequence: TGTGCCAGCAGTGGCAGACTAGCGGGATTCTCCCACGAGCAGTACTTC.

This clone has only a few counts. CDR3 nucleotides: TGTGCCAGCAGTGAATATTTGGGGGTAACTGAAGCTTTCTTT. Translating it yields CASSEYLGVTEAFF. The rearrangement links TRBV25-1 to TRBJ1-1; weak D call: TRBD1 (5 bases). Germline V gene lookup returns CDR1 MGHDK and CDR2 SYGVNS. Trimming left V 0 bases short and J 5 bases short, with 10 bases between. The CDR3 is made up of 14 amino acids.

V usage is TRBV9 and J usage is TRBJ2-2; D gene uncertain. The CDR3 has 15 residues. The germline V gene encodes CDR1 SGDLS and CDR2 YYNGEE. V lost 0 bases to trimming and J lost 8 bases, with 14 bases between them. The chain's CDR3 is CASSVASLSMGELFF. CDR3 DNA: TGTGCCAGCAGCGTAGCGTCCCTTTCGATGGGGGAGCTGTTTTTT.

V gene TRBV5-1 combines with J gene TRBJ1-1, with TRBD1 as a possible D gene (5 bases). The CDR3 consists of 14 residues. Germline V gene lookup returns CDR1 SGHRS and CDR2 YFSETQ. V lost 4 bases and J 4 bases, leaving 14 bases between the germline ends. CDR3: CASSPTGGGTEAFF. DNA for the CDR3: TGCGCCAGCAGCCCTACAGGCGGCGGCACTGAAGCTTTCTTT. Full variable domain (missing parts from reference TRBV5-1 and TRBJ1-1): KAGVTQTPRYLIKTRGQQVTLSCSPISGHRSVSWYQQTPGQGLQFLFEYFSETQRNKGNFPGRFSGRQFSNSRSEMNVSTLELGDSALYLCASSPTGGGTEAFFGQGTRLTVV.

Comment on this clone: Other DNA sequences in the sample encode the same CDR3. This chain connects TRBV27 to TRBJ1-2, with D unresolved. The germline gives CDR1 MNHEY, CDR2 SMNVEV (reference sequence). The CDR3 has 13 residues. V was trimmed by 6 bases and J by 4 bases, leaving 12 bases between them. The CDR3 DNA is TGTGCCAGCAGCCCCCGCGGGCTCTATGGCTACACCTTC. This sequence encodes CASSPRGLYGYTF.

The chain joins TRBV27 to TRBJ1-3; weak D call: TRBD1 (5 bases). V was shortened by 7 bases and J by 2 bases, with 12 bases between the two germline ends. Germline V gene sequence: CDR1 MNHEY, CDR2 SMNVEV (reference sequence). The CDR3 covers 14 residues. The DNA for the CDR3 is TGTGCCAGCAAAGACACAGGAGCTGGAAACACCATATATTTT. Translation: CASKDTGAGNTIYF.

Details on this clone: The same CDR3 can be traced to other DNA sequences in this sample. The chain links TRBV28 to TRBJ1-1; D gene uncertain. V lost 6 bases, J lost 5 bases, and 7 bases lay in between. The CDR3 extends over 11 amino acids. Germline assignment: CDR1 MDHEN and CDR2 SYDVKM. CDR3 DNA: TGTGCCAGCAGCCCGGAGACTGAAGCTTTCTTT. It translates to CASSPETEAFF.

The chain links TRBV27 to TRBJ2-5, with D possibly being TRBD1 or TRBD2 (6 bases each). Germline V lookup: CDR1 MNHEY, CDR2 SMNVEV (reference sequence). The CDR3 is 19 residues long. The V gene lost 3 bases and the J gene lost 2 bases, with 25 bases spanning the gap. The CDR3: CASSFMIWGAIPQQETQYF. In nucleotides, the CDR3 is TGTGCCAGCAGTTTTATGATCTGGGGGGCGATCCCCCAACAAGAGACCCAGTACTTC.

This clone was detected only once. This sequence joins TRBV7-6 and TRBJ2-1, with TRBD2 as a possible D gene (6 bases). The germline V gene has CDR1 SGHVS and CDR2 FNYEAQ. The germline V and J ends were trimmed by 7 bases and 2 bases, with 27 bases remaining between them. CDR3 length equals 19 residues. CDR3 DNA sequence: TGTGCCAGCACGAGTGGGACTTTTGGAGGACTGATCACCTACAATGAGCAGTTCTTC. Translating it yields CASTSGTFGGLITYNEQFF.

The rearrangement joins TRBV29-1 to TRBJ1-2; D gene ambiguous. Germline V gene lookup returns CDR1 SQVTM and CDR2 ANQGSEA. Trimming cost V 1 base and J 8 bases, with 14 bases left between them. This CDR3 region has 13 residues. The CDR3, as DNA: TGCAGCGTTGAAGTGGGGTCTAACAAAGGCTACACCTTC. Protein: CSVEVGSNKGYTF. The full variable domain, in which reference TRBV29-1 and TRBJ1-2 provide the parts outside the CDR3, is SAVISQKPSRDICQRGTSLTIQCQVDSQVTMMFWYRQQPGQSLTLIATANQGSEATYESGFVIDKFPISRPNLTFSTLTVSNMSPEDSSIYLCSVEVGSNKGYTFGSGTRLTVV.

The chain employs TRBV4-1 and TRBJ2-1; 7 bases fit TRBD2. V was pared by 2 bases and J by 5 bases, with 9 bases of the junction left unmatched. CDR1 MGHRA and CDR2 YSYEKL come from the germline V gene. This CDR3 comprises 16 residues. The CDR3 DNA follows: TGCGCCAGCAGCCAAATAGCGGGCAGCCTCAACAATGAGCAGTTCTTC. Translation: CASSQIAGSLNNEQFF.

The V gene is TRBV5-6, the J gene TRBJ2-2, with D unclear. Germline-derived CDR1 and CDR2 are SGHDT and YYEEEE. V lost 0 bases to trimming and J lost 1 base, with 4 bases between them. This CDR3 is built from 14 residues. The CDR3 DNA reads TGTGCCAGCAGCTTGGTACGGAACACCGGGGAGCTGTTTTTT. It encodes CASSLVRNTGELFF.

The chain couples TRBV6-5 to TRBJ2-1; possibly TRBD1 for D (6 bases). Germline CDR1 is MNHEY and CDR2 is SVGAGI. The ends were cut back, 0 bases at V and 6 bases at J, with 15 bases in the middle. The CDR3 has 16 amino acids. The CDR3: CASSYSWTAQGNEQFF. The CDR3 DNA reads TGTGCCAGCAGTTACTCATGGACAGCACAAGGCAATGAGCAGTTCTTC.

This rearrangement joins TRBV7-3 to TRBJ2-3, with D perhaps matching TRBD2 (5 bases). The CDR3 runs to 15 residues. The germline CDR1 and CDR2 sequences are SGHTA and FQGTGA. The V gene lost 4 bases and the J gene lost 7 bases, with 18 bases spanning the gap. Here the CDR3 DNA reads TGTGCCAGCAGCTGGGAGACGATTGGTTTGCATACGCAGTATTTT. This encodes CASSWETIGLHTQYF.

The J gene is TRBJ2-1, the V gene TRBV27; 11 positions match TRBD2. The germline CDR1 and CDR2 sequences are MNHEY and SMNVEV (reference sequence). J was trimmed by 6 bases and V by 5 bases; bases with no gene match: 9. The CDR3 covers 16 residues. In DNA form, the CDR3 reads TGTGCCAGCAGTCCCCGCGAGACTAGCGGGGTCAATGAGCAGTTCTTC. Its translation is CASSPRETSGVNEQFF.

The V and J genes are TRBV19 and TRBJ2-7; 9 bases fit TRBD1. The CDR3 has 15 amino acids. Germline V gene data show CDR1 as LNHDA and CDR2 as SQIVND (reference sequence). V shed 4 bases and J 7 bases; nucleotides not matched to a gene: 11. The CDR3 loop is CASSTLGTGTVEQYF. The CDR3 bases are TGTGCCAGTAGTACCCTCGGGACAGGGACCGTGGAGCAGTACTTC.

The chain has TRBV10-2 and TRBJ2-2; 12 bases align to TRBD2. CDR3 length equals 17 residues. J gave up 4 bases and V 3 bases, and 6 bases lay outside the gene matches. The V gene's germline CDR1 is WSHSY and CDR2 SAAADI. Here the CDR3 reads CASSDPGLAGLTGELFF. In DNA form, the CDR3 reads TGCGCCAGCAGTGATCCGGGACTAGCGGGTCTCACCGGGGAGCTGTTTTTT.

The chain joins TRBV28 to TRBJ1-1, with D possibly being TRBD1 (6 bases). The V end was cut by 3 bases, the J end by 12 bases, with 20 bases between. Per germline, CDR1 MDHEN and CDR2 SYDVKM. CDR3 length: 14 residues. CDR3 bases: TGTGCCAGCAGTTTTCTTCAAAACAGGGTTGAGTCTTTCTTT. This codes for CASSFLQNRVESFF.

The gene calls are TRBV6-5 and TRBJ1-1; TRBD1 is a possible D gene (6 bases). V dropped 0 bases and J dropped 2 bases, with 10 bases sitting between them. Per germline, CDR1 MNHEY and CDR2 SVGAGI. This CDR3 spans 15 amino acids. CDR3 protein: CASSYSGGGNTEAFF. In DNA, the CDR3 is TGTGCCAGCAGTTACTCGGGGGGCGGAAACACTGAAGCTTTCTTT.

About this clone: In the same sample, other DNA sequences code for this CDR3. J is TRBJ1-1 and V is TRBV5-1, with 7 bases matching TRBD1. This CDR3 contains 15 residues. Germline CDR1 is SGHRS and CDR2 is YFSETQ. Unmatched junction bases numbered 11, after V lost 4 bases and J lost 5 bases. CDR3 in amino acids: CASSPSRGAPTEAFF. CDR3 bases: TGCGCCAGCAGCCCTTCCAGGGGGGCCCCTACTGAAGCTTTCTTT. Full variable domain (remainder filled in from reference TRBV5-1 and TRBJ1-1): KAGVTQTPRYLIKTRGQQVTLSCSPISGHRSVSWYQQTPGQGLQFLFEYFSETQRNKGNFPGRFSGRQFSNSRSEMNVSTLELGDSALYLCASSPSRGAPTEAFFGQGTRLTVV.

The gene calls are TRBV7-2 and TRBJ1-2; TRBD1 matches 7 bases. This CDR3 region has 15 residues. From germline, CDR1 is SGHTA and CDR2 FQGNSA. The V and J ends lost 5 bases and 4 bases, in that order; junction bases with no gene match: 10. In DNA, the CDR3 is TGTGCCAGCAGCCTCCCCGGGACAGCCTCCTATGGCTACACCTTC. Its translation is CASSLPGTASYGYTF.